This TCR beta chain was recovered during a study of OX40 agonist ivuxolimab in advanced cancers. Findings and caveats of the study: On average, CD8+ T cells had more expanded clones than CD4+. Clones of CD4+ and CD8+ blood T cells grew by week 6 at doses of 0.1 to 3.0 mg/kg.

To note about this clone: Antigen unknown.

Sequencing used immunoSEQ multiplex PCR; TCRdb keeps in-frame clones, though not all of them. The sample holds about 79,000 clones; about 90% are singletons and the top ten take approximately 6.9%. V shed 5 bases and J shed 0 bases, with 17 bases lying between them. Germline V gene lookup returns CDR1 SEHNR and CDR2 FQNEAQ (reference sequence). The CDR3 covers 18 residues. The chain carries TRBV7-9 and TRBJ2-6; possibly TRBD2 for D (7 bases). Here the sequenced sample was CD4+ or CD8+ T cells sorted from blood, taken in a trial of the OX40 agonist ivuxolimab. This clonotype was obtained from an adult with an advanced solid tumor such as melanoma, head and neck, liver or kidney cancer. The CDR3 bases are TGTGCCAGCAGCCCCGGACTAGGGGGGTACTCTGGGGCCAACGTCCTGACTTTC. Amino acids: CASSPGLGGYSGANVLTF.